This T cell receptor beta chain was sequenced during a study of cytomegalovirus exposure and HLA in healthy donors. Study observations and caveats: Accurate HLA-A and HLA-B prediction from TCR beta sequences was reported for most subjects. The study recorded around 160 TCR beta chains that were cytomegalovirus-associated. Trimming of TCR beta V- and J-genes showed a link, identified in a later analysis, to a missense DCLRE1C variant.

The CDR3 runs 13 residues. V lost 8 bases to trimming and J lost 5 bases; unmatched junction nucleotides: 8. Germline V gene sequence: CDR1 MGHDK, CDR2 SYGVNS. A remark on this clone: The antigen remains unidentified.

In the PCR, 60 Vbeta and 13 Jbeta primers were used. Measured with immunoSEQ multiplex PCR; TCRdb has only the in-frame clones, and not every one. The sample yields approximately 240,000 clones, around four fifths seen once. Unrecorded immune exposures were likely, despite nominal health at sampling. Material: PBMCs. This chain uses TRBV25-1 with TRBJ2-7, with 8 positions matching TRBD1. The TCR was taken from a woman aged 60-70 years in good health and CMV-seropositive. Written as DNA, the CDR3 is TGTGCCAGCCGCGTGCAGGGGGCTAACGAGCAGTACTTC. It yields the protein CASRVQGANEQYF.